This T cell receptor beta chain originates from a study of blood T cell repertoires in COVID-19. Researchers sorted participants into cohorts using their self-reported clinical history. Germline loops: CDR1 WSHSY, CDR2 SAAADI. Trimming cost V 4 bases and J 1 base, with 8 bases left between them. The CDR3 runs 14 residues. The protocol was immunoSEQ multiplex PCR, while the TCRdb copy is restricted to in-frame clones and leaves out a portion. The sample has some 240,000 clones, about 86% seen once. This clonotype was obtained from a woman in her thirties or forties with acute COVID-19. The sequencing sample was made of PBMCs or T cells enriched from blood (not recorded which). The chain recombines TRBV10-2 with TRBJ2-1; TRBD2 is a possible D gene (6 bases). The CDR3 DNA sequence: TGCGCCAGCAGTGGACTAGATTCCTACAATGAGCAGTTCTTC. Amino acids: CASSGLDSYNEQFF.